This TCR beta chain was retrieved from a study of vaccination effects on CD4 cells after COVID-19 (dated by TCRdb to the early 2020s). For context, the study as a whole: Post-vaccine samples across the study were collected a median of 72 days after the second dose, with a range of 14 to 241. Cultures from other donors in the study were sequenced using the Oncomine TCR Beta short-read assay on an Illumina iSeq 100. The full study included some eleven COVID-19 convalescent patients and several SARS-CoV-2-naive healthy vaccine recipients. SARS-CoV-2 spike-specific CD4+ TCR repertoires from before and after mRNA vaccination were compared in COVID-19 convalescent patients and in infection-naive vaccine recipients. The paper's findings and limits, for the study overall: In healthy vaccine recipients, vaccine-induced clones were almost all SARS-CoV-2 mono-reactive, with only 1 of 255 being cross-reactive with common cold coronaviruses. Clones induced by infection and clones induced by vaccination both contracted markedly at late timepoints after vaccination, which fits with T cell responses waning over time. Limitations of the study were the small number of convalescent patients and the absence of early post-infection timepoints.

Taken from cysteine to phenylalanine, the CDR3 has 14 residues. This entry keeps only the CDR3 DNA: 42 bases, framed from base 1. The germline ends are 13 bases apart after V is trimmed by 7 bases and J by 2 bases. Via the germline V gene (reference sequence), CDR1 is LNHDA and CDR2 SQIVND. The library relied on the immunoSEQ multiplex PCR assay. DNA from the cultured, isolated CD4+ T cells was subjected to TCR beta CDR3 sequencing. Regarding the original processing steps: Non-productive TCR sequences were removed and reads were trimmed to the CDR3 region, keeping CDR3s of at least 7 amino acids. The MANAFEST web app was used to pick out antigen-specific clonotypes by comparing their expansion in peptide wells with that in reference cultures. For clones to be considered positive, expansion at FDR<0.05 versus reference and all other wells, an odds ratio above 5, and a frequency above 0.1% in two replicate wells were required. A clonotype was defined as cross-reactive if the clonotype was significantly expanded both in SARS-CoV-2 spike wells and in at least one common cold coronavirus spike condition. Levenshtein distance calculated with the stringdist R package was used to assess CDR3 similarity, and unrooted trees were constructed with ape in R 3.6.1. TCRdb provides this immuneACCESS table in a form limited to in-frame rearrangements. Some clones are lacking; in checked studies, under half of them reflect an unresolved V gene, and why the rest are absent is not known. That table furnishes V, J and clone size, whereas the DNA furnished D and trimming. This sample is represented by some 69,000 clones; about 74% of them were singletons. The top ten clonotypes cover less than 2% of the sample.

To identify antigen-specific CD4+ T cell clonotypes by their expansion, the ViraFEST assay first stimulated PBMC with viral peptide pools and then applied TCR sequencing. After less than 13 days of culture, CD4+ T cells were isolated with the EasySep CD4+ T cell isolation kit. Two doses of either the BNT162b2 or the mRNA-1273 mRNA SARS-CoV-2 vaccine were administered to participants. The absence of prior SARS-CoV-2 infection in healthy vaccine recipients was confirmed by negative nucleocapsid antibodies before and after vaccination. Some 2 million PBMC per well were cultured with approximately 10 ug/ml peptides in IMDM containing approximately 4.5% human AB serum, 10 IU/ml IL-2 and gentamicin. On days 3 and 7, half of the culture medium was replaced with fresh IL-2-containing medium. Unless otherwise noted, each peptide stimulation condition was cultured in triplicate wells. Using Ficoll-Paque Plus gradient centrifugation, PBMC were separated from whole blood and then either used fresh or cryopreserved at -140C. Overlapping peptide pools spanned the spike proteins of SARS-CoV-2 and the common cold coronaviruses HCoV-NL63, HCoV-OC43 and HCoV-229E. The QIAamp micro DNA kit was used to extract genomic DNA from the cultured CD4+ T cells.

A word on this clone: No cognate antigen has been identified for it. No much larger clone exists at a distance of one base, and base qualities are not known.

The source is a human donor who received a COVID-19 vaccine. The sample was CD4+ T cells from PBMCs cultured with HCoV-229E spike peptides, taken after COVID-19 vaccination. The cell subset or site label, as the study defines it: HCoV-229E spike overlapping peptide pool stimulation. The rearranged segments are TRBV19 and TRBJ2-3; TRBD2 might be the D gene, on 5 matching bases. The CDR3 region: CASINPGITDTQYF. The DNA is TGTGCCAGTATTAACCCGGGAATCACAGATACGCAGTATTTT.